Below are 26 T cell receptor beta chains sequenced from a single sample in a study of beta chain features in type 1 diabetes. For these TCRs, the target antigens are not known. Points from the study as a whole: For Type 1 diabetes patients, all four CD4+ subsets carried TCRB CDR3s that were moderately but significantly shorter.

Sequencing targeted expressed TCRB transcripts, as all isolated RNA had been reverse transcribed. The table came from immunoSEQ multiplex PCR; TCRdb's copy has only in-frame clones and leaves some out. The profile shows about 260,000 clones, around 21% of them singletons. The sample consisted of naive CD4+ T cells from blood. All receptors derive from a woman aged 40 to 50 with type 1 diabetes.

The V gene is TRBV4-2, the J gene TRBJ1-2, with 8 bases fitting TRBD1. Germline CDR1 is LGHNA and CDR2 is YNFKEQ. The CDR3 covers 14 residues. V lost 4 bases and J lost 4; bases outside the gene matches: 5. CDR3 residues: CASSPGQAIYGYTF. The CDR3 DNA sequence: TGTGCCAGCAGCCCGGGACAGGCCATCTATGGCTACACCTTC.

This clone was observed a few times. The chain couples TRBV7-9 to TRBJ2-7, with TRBD1 identical over 7 bases. Looked up from germline, CDR1 is SEHNR and CDR2 is FQNEAQ (reference sequence). V gave up 5 bases and J gave up 6 bases; unmatched junction bases: 13. CDR3 size: 15 residues. The CDR3 bases are TGTGCCAGCAGCCCCAGCAGGGACAGTGGGTCCGAGCAGTACTTC. Its protein is CASSPSRDSGSEQYF.

This chain joins TRBV7-3 and TRBJ2-5, with TRBD2 matching over 8 bases. The CDR3 spans 13 residues. With 5 bases clipped from V and 4 bases from J, the junction kept 3 bases outside the gene matches. The V gene's germline CDR1 is SGHTA and CDR2 FQGTGA. DNA for the CDR3: TGTGCCAGCAGCAGCGGGAGAGGAGAGACCCAGTACTTC. Protein: CASSSGRGETQYF.

This clone occurred a few times. The chain combines TRBV5-1 with TRBJ2-1, with a possible D match to TRBD2 (5 bases). Trimming left V 1 base short and J 4 bases short, with 12 bases between. Germline V gene lookup returns CDR1 SGHRS and CDR2 YFSETQ. CDR3 length: 15 residues. The CDR3, as DNA: TGCGCCAGCAGCTTGATCGCTAGCCCATACAATGAGCAGTTCTTC. Amino acids: CASSLIASPYNEQFF.

This clone was observed a handful of times. The J gene is TRBJ2-4, the V gene TRBV6-4, with 11 bases identical to TRBD2. Looked up from germline, CDR1 is MRHNA and CDR2 is SNTAGT. This CDR3 has 16 residues. The J segment lost 9 bases and the V segment lost 6 bases, leaving 13 bases of the junction unmatched. The DNA for the CDR3 is TGTGCCAGCAGCCGCGAACCCCTAGCGGGGGGCGGCATTCAGTACTTC. Protein: CASSREPLAGGGIQYF.

This clone has only one observation. This chain links TRBV6-1 with TRBJ1-1; TRBD1 matches 8 bases. CDR3 length equals 13 residues. Germline lookup yields CDR1 MNHNS and CDR2 SASEGT. V shed 6 bases and J 5 bases; nucleotides not matched to a gene: 5. The CDR3 DNA reads as TGTGCCAGCAGCCCGACAGGGGAAACTGAAGCTTTCTTT. It yields the protein CASSPTGETEAFF.

The chain links TRBV29-1 to TRBJ2-4, with TRBD2 as a possible D gene (6 bases). The CDR3 is 13 amino acids. Per the germline V gene, CDR1 is SQVTM and CDR2 is ANQGSEA. Deletions cut 7 bases from V and 4 bases from J, with 14 bases between. The CDR3 region is CSGGTGRKNIQYF. The CDR3 DNA reads TGCAGCGGCGGGACGGGGAGAAAAAACATTCAGTACTTC.

This chain links TRBV4-1 with TRBJ2-1; 10 nucleotides agree with TRBD2. This CDR3 comprises 18 residues. Trimming at V came to 2 bases and at J to 6 bases, leaving 13 bases not matched to a gene. CDR1 and CDR2 from the germline V gene are MGHRA and YSYEKL. CDR3 sequence: CASSQPFTIAGGPNEQFF. DNA of the CDR3: TGCGCCAGCAGCCAACCTTTCACTATAGCGGGGGGCCCCAATGAGCAGTTCTTC.

This chain connects TRBV5-1 to TRBJ2-1; D possibly corresponds to TRBD1 (6 bases). Trimming stripped 4 bases from V and 1 base from J, with 12 bases between. There are 15 residues in the CDR3. CDR1 is SGHRS and CDR2 is YFSETQ in the germline V gene. CDR3 protein: CASSPDRTSYNEQFF. Written as DNA, the CDR3 is TGCGCCAGCAGCCCCGACAGGACTTCCTACAATGAGCAGTTCTTC.

Of note for this clone: Additional DNA sequences in this sample encode the identical CDR3. This chain connects TRBV29-1 to TRBJ1-1; 9 bases are shared with TRBD1. The CDR3 runs to 12 residues. V gave up 6 bases and J gave up 1 base; unmatched junction bases: 0. CDR1 and CDR2 from the germline V gene are SQVTM and ANQGSEA. CDR3 sequence reads: CSVDRGNTEAFF. The CDR3 coding sequence is TGCAGCGTGGACAGGGGGAACACTGAAGCTTTCTTT.

The chain is built from TRBV7-2 and TRBJ1-4; TRBD1 matches 11 bases. Per germline, CDR1 SGHTA and CDR2 FQGNSA. CDR3 length: 14 residues. Losses at the gene ends were 5 bases for V and 8 bases for J; bases not matched to a gene: 4. The CDR3 region is CASSQGTGGEKLFF. The CDR3 DNA follows: TGTGCCAGCAGCCAAGGGACAGGGGGAGAAAAACTGTTTTTT.

The chain recombines TRBV9 with TRBJ1-2; D gene uncertain. The V end was cut by 0 bases, the J end by 1 base, with 7 bases between. Germline lookup yields CDR1 SGDLS and CDR2 YYNGEE. The CDR3 consists of 14 residues. As DNA, the CDR3 is TGTGCCAGCAGCGTAGCTCAGAATAACTATGGCTACACCTTC. Its protein is CASSVAQNNYGYTF. Supplemented by reference TRBV9 and TRBJ1-2, the full variable domain reads DSGVTQTPKHLITATGQRVTLRCSPRSGDLSVYWYQQSLDQGLQFLIQYYNGEERAKGNILERFSAQQFPDLHSELNLSSLELGDSALYFCASSVAQNNYGYTFGSGTRLTVV.

This clone has more than one count but fewer than ten. The genes are TRBV9 and TRBJ2-1; D unclear. V lost 4 bases, J lost 6 bases, and 14 bases lay in between. CDR3 size: 14 residues. Germline assignment: CDR1 SGDLS and CDR2 YYNGEE. The CDR3 sequence is CASSFDHTVNEQFF. The DNA for the CDR3 is TGTGCCAGCAGCTTTGACCACACAGTCAATGAGCAGTTCTTC.

This clone was found a few times. The chain has TRBV4-3 and TRBJ1-2, with 7 bases that match TRBD1. CDR3 length equals 16 residues. J gave up 5 bases and V 2 bases, and 11 bases lay outside the gene matches. From germline, CDR1 is LGHNA and CDR2 YSLEER. CDR3 loop: CASSQPGSAQGYGYTF. The CDR3 DNA follows: TGCGCCAGCAGCCAACCAGGGTCGGCACAGGGGTATGGCTACACCTTC.

The J gene is TRBJ1-1, the V gene TRBV7-2, with D possibly being TRBD1 (5 bases). CDR3 length: 13 residues. Trimming removed 5 bases at V and 4 bases at J, with 11 bases between. The V gene's germline CDR1 is SGHTA and CDR2 FQGNSA. CDR3 nucleotide sequence: TGTGCCAGCAGCCCGGGACTCAGCACTGAAGCTTTCTTT. Encoded protein: CASSPGLSTEAFF.

This clone was observed a few times. The chain joins TRBV27 to TRBJ2-6, with D possibly being TRBD1 (7 bases). Germline V CDR1 and CDR2: MNHEY, SMNVEV (reference sequence). The CDR3 length is 17 residues. Between the trimmed V and J ends, which lost 6 bases and 0 bases, there was a span of 15 bases. CDR3 in DNA: TGTGCCAGCAGCAGACAGGGAGGAAACTCTGGGGCCAACGTCCTGACTTTC. Its translation is CASSRQGGNSGANVLTF.

The sample holds a few counts of this clone. DNA for the CDR3: TGTGCCAGCAGTACCCAGACATCTAACTATGGCTACACCTTC. Residues: CASSTQTSNYGYTF. The chain uses TRBV5-4 and TRBJ1-2, with D uncertain. V was pared by 5 bases and J by 0 bases, with 11 bases between. CDR3 length equals 14 residues. Germline loops: CDR1 SGHNT, CDR2 YYREEE (reference sequence). Combining the CDR3 with reference TRBV5-4 and TRBJ1-2 gives the whole variable domain ETGVTQSPTHLIKTRGQQVTLRCSSQSGHNTVSWYQQALGQGPQFIFQYYREEENGRGNFPPRFSGLQFPNYSSELNVNALELDDSALYLCASSTQTSNYGYTFGSGTRLTVV.

Of note for this clone: Different DNA sequences within this sample yield the same CDR3. The chain couples TRBV30 to TRBJ2-1; 9 nucleotides line up with TRBD2. Germline V gene data show CDR1 as GTSNPN and CDR2 as SVGIG (reference sequence). This CDR3 spans 15 amino acids. V trimming: 2 bases; J trimming: 0 bases; junction bases outside the gene matches: 2. The chain's CDR3 is CAWSRLADSYNEQFF. For the CDR3, the DNA is TGTGCCTGGAGTAGACTAGCGGACTCCTACAATGAGCAGTTCTTC.

This clone was detected only a few times. The chain joins TRBV5-1 to TRBJ1-2; D gene ambiguous. The CDR3 runs 14 residues. Germline loops: CDR1 SGHRS, CDR2 YFSETQ. The V end lost 0 bases, the J end lost 0 bases, and 6 bases lay between the germline ends. The CDR3 nucleotides are TGCGCCAGCAGCTTGGTCGGAGCTAACTATGGCTACACCTTC. Translation: CASSLVGANYGYTF.

The chain carries TRBV7-2 and TRBJ2-2; TRBD1 aligns across 12 bases. Germline values: CDR1 SGHTA, CDR2 FQGNSA. The CDR3 spans 16 residues. Unmatched junction bases numbered 6, after V lost 5 bases and J lost 5 bases. The CDR3, as DNA: TGTGCCAGCAGCCCGGGACAGGGGGCAAGGACCGGGGAGCTGTTTTTT. Translated: CASSPGQGARTGELFF.

The chain joins TRBV9 to TRBJ2-1; 7 bases fit TRBD1. Unmatched junction bases numbered 9, after V lost 4 bases and J lost 8 bases. This CDR3 contains 14 residues. Germline assignment: CDR1 SGDLS and CDR2 YYNGEE. The CDR3, as DNA: TGTGCCAGCAGCCCCAGAGACAGGGTCCATGAGCAGTTCTTC. Translating it yields CASSPRDRVHEQFF.

Only a few counts were recorded for this clone. The chain recombines TRBV5-4 with TRBJ1-1; D possibly corresponds to TRBD1 (6 bases). The CDR3 totals 14 residues. CDR1 SGHNT and CDR2 YYREEE come from the germline V gene (reference sequence). V lost 4 bases, J lost 0 bases, and 10 bases lay in between. The CDR3: CASSRGQLNTEAFF. CDR3 nucleotides: TGTGCCAGCAGCCGAGGACAGTTGAACACTGAAGCTTTCTTT. Based on the CDR3 plus reference TRBV5-4 and TRBJ1-1, the full variable domain is ETGVTQSPTHLIKTRGQQVTLRCSSQSGHNTVSWYQQALGQGPQFIFQYYREEENGRGNFPPRFSGLQFPNYSSELNVNALELDDSALYLCASSRGQLNTEAFFGQGTRLTVV.

The chain recombines TRBV9 with TRBJ1-2, with 8 bases matching TRBD1. The length of the CDR3 is 14 residues. The J segment lost 1 base and the V segment lost 4 bases, leaving 3 bases of the junction unmatched. Per the germline V gene, CDR1 is SGDLS and CDR2 is YYNGEE. CDR3 DNA sequence: TGTGCCAGCAGCTATGGACAGGGTAACTATGGCTACACCTTC. This codes for CASSYGQGNYGYTF.

This clone was seen more than once but under ten times. The chain combines TRBV4-3 with TRBJ2-5; a possible D gene is TRBD2 (6 bases). Deletions cut 0 bases from V and 5 bases from J, with 7 bases between. The length of the CDR3 is 13 residues. CDR1 is LGHNA and CDR2 is YSLEER in the germline V gene. The CDR3 bases are TGCGCCAGCAGCCAAGATCTAGCGGAGACCCAGTACTTC. It yields the protein CASSQDLAETQYF.

A few counts support this clone. V is TRBV7-3 and J is TRBJ2-6; D is unresolved. The CDR3 is 13 residues long. Trimming removed 5 bases from V and 1 base from J, with 3 bases in between. CDR1 and CDR2 from the germline V gene are SGHTA and FQGTGA. CDR3 in DNA: TGTGCCAGCAGCCCTTCTGGGGCCAACGTCCTGACTTTC. Translated, it gives CASSPSGANVLTF.

The chain links TRBV11-1 to TRBJ1-2, with 7 bases aligning to TRBD1. The CDR3 totals 15 residues. Germline assignment: CDR1 SGHAT and CDR2 FQDESV (reference sequence). With 0 bases clipped from V and 4 bases from J, the junction kept 5 bases outside the gene matches. The CDR3 sequence: CASSLAQGGSYGYTF. In DNA form, the CDR3 reads TGTGCCAGCAGCTTAGCGCAAGGGGGCAGCTATGGCTACACCTTC.